The entry below gives a single TCR beta chain sequence along with its context. Its antigen target is currently unknown. No quality values exist for individual bases; no much larger clone is one base distant. RNA was extracted using the RNeasy kit, and roughly 0.5 to 1 microgram was reverse transcribed with random hexamers. The immunoSEQ multiplex PCR assay, covering 54 Vbeta and 13 Jbeta segments, was used to amplify TCR beta CDR3 regions. Bias from PCR amplification was corrected by using a synthetic template baseline for primer optimization and for computational correction. Regarding the original processing steps: Reads were assigned to V, D and J genes according to IMGT and analyzed in immunoSEQ Analyzer, with only productive sequences retained. Clonality was computed as one minus Shannon entropy normalized by log2 of the number of productive unique sequences. For each patient and control, public and private clones were evaluated among the 100 most prevalent clones. A clone was defined as Susac-specific if it was absent from the healthy and MS cohorts, from 1052 published viral clones and from other ImmuneACCESS disease sequences. The public reads were quality trimmed at Q25 with fastp and then assembled into clones with MiXCR by TCRdb, keeping productive beta chains. For every CDR3 protein sequence, its rows merge into one entry that carries the most common genes and DNA. TCRdb, not the authors, supplied the V and J calls. Present in this sample are some 220,000 distinct CDR3 sequences, about 96% of which were seen just once. In total, the top ten clones hold 0.085% to 0.1% of the sample.

High-throughput TCR beta sequencing profiled peripheral blood CD8+ and CD4+ T cells from healthy donors, Susac syndrome patients and multiple sclerosis patients. Treatment-naive patients with stable or active relapsing-remitting disease fulfilling revised McDonald criteria were used as multiple sclerosis controls. Bulk CD8+ and CD4+ T cells were purified by magnetic negative isolation, whereas CD8+ TEMRA cells were enriched by FACS. Blood was collected in EDTA tubes and processed within 24 hours, with PBMCs isolated through density gradient centrifugation. PBMCs destined for TCR sequencing were cryopreserved in liquid nitrogen and later thawed in a 37 °C water bath. The sorted or isolated CD4+, CD8+ and CD8+ TEMRA cells had a purity of 90% or higher. The entry originates in a study of CD8 T cells in Susac syndrome (dated by TCRdb to the late 2010s). Regarding the study in general: Repertoire sequencing was used to test whether CD8+ T cell activation and differentiation in Susac syndrome was antigen driven.

V loses 6 bases at its end and J loses 6 bases; junction bases beyond the gene matches: 7. CDR1 and CDR2, per the germline V gene (reference sequence), are DFQATT and SNEGSKA. The CDR3 contains 14 residues, cysteine and phenylalanine counted. The retained sequence is limited to the CDR3, 42 bases, with the frame set at the first base. What the study reported, not specific to this receptor: The study acknowledged that relatively few individuals were included in the TCR sequencing and HLA analysis.

The chain links TRBV20-1 with TRBJ1-5, and 11 junctional nucleotides match TRBD1. The source material was CD4+ T cells from PBMCs. The TCR originated in a human donor with multiple sclerosis. This receptor carries the CDR3 CSAVGTGGTQPQHF. The sequence in DNA is TGCAGTGCGGTAGGGACAGGGGGTACTCAGCCCCAGCATTTT.